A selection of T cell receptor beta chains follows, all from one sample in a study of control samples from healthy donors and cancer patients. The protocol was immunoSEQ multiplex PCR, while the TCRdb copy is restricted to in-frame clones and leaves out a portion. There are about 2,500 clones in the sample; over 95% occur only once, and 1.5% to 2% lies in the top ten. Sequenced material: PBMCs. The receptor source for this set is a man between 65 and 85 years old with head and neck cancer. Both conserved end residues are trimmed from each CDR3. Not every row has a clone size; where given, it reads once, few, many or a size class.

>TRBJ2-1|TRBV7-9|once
ASSLRQRESDEQF
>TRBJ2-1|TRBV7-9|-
ASSGGTGSYNEQF
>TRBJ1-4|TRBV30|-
AWIGQGNEKLF
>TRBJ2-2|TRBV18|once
ASSRQTGELF
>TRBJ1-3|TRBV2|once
ASIPGTGRGNTIY
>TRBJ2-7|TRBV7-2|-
ASSLQGNYEQY
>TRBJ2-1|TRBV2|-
ASRGQGPTNEQF
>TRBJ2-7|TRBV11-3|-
ASSFGAGYEQY
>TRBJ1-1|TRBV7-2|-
ASSLGQKNTEAF
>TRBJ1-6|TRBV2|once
VNTAGPNSPLH
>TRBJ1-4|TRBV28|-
ASSGNREVDEKLF
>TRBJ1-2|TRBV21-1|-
ASSKDRVNYGYT
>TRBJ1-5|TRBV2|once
ASRADSYSNQPQH
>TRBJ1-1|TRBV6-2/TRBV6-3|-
ASSYDSWGEAF
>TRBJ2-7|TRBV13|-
ASSLNRDRGNRQY
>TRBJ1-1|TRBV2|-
ASSRGTGNTEAF
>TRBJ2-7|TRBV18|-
ASSPAGSSSYEQY